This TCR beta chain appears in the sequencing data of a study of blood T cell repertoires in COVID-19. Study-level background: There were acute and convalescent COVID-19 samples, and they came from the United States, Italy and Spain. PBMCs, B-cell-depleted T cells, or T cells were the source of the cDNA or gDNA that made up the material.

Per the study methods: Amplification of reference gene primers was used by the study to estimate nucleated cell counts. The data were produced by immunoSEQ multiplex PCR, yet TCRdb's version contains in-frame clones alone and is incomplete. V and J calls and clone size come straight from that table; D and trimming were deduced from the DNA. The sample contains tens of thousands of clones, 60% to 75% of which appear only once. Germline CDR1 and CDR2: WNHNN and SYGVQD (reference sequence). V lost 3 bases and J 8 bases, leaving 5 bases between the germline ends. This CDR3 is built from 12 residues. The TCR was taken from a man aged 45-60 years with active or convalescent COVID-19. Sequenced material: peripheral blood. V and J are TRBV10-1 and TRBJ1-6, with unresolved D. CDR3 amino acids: CASSDPDSPLHF. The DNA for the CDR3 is TGCGCCAGCAGTGACCCGGATTCACCCCTCCACTTT.